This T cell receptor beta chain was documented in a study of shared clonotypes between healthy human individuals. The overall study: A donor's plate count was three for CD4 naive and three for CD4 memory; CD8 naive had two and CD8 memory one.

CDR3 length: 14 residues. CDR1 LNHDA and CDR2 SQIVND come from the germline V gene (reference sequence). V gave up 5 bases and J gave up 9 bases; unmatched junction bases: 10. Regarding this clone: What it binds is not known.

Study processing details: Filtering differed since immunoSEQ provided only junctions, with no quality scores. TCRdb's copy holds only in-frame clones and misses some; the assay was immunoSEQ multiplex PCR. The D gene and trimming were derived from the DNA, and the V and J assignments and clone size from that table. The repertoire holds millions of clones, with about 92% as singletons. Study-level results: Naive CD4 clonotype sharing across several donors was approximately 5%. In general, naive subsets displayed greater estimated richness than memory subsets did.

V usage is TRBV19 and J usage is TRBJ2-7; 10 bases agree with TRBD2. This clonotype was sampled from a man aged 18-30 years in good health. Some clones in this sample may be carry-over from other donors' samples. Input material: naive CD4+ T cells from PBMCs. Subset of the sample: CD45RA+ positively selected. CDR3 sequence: CASSRSSGSSVQYF. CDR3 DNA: TGTGCCAGTAGTCGGTCTAGCGGGAGTAGTGTGCAGTACTTC. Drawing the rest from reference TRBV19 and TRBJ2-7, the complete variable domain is DGGITQSPKYLFRKEGQNVTLSCEQNLNHDAMYWYRQDPGQGLRLIYYSQIVNDFQKGDIAEGYSVSREKKESFPLTVTSAQKNPTAFYLCASSRSSGSSVQYFGPGTRLTVT.